This is a list of T cell receptor beta chains from one sample in a study of blood T cell repertoires in COVID-19. Profiling relied on immunoSEQ multiplex PCR, and the TCRdb table lists in-frame clones only, not all of them. The profile shows about 140,000 clones, about 87% of them singletons. The sequencing input was peripheral blood. All receptors derive from a woman of 80 years or more with acute or convalescent COVID-19. CDR3s include the opening cysteine and the closing phenylalanine or tryptophan. A D gene is named only where the DNA matches it firmly. Clone size is shown for a subset of rows, as once, few, many or a class of expanded clone.

d_gene: .; abundance: .; v_gene: TRBV12-5; j_gene: TRBJ1-2; CDR3aa: CASVQGSEYDSYGYTF; CDR3nt: TGTGCTAGTGTCCAGGGTTCCGAATACGACAGTTATGGCTACACCTTC
d_gene: .; abundance: .; v_gene: TRBV19; j_gene: TRBJ1-1; CDR3aa: CASSVVLANTEAFF; CDR3nt: TGTGCCAGTAGTGTAGTTTTGGCCAACACTGAAGCTTTCTTT
d_gene: .; abundance: once; v_gene: TRBV27; j_gene: TRBJ1-5; CDR3aa: CASSLYRDSNQPQHF; CDR3nt: TGTGCCAGCAGTTTATACAGGGATAGCAATCAGCCCCAGCATTTT
d_gene: TRBD2; abundance: .; v_gene: TRBV4-2; j_gene: TRBJ2-2; CDR3aa: CASSHPAGGAANTGELFF; CDR3nt: TGTGCCAGCAGCCATCCAGCGGGGGGTGCTGCGAACACCGGGGAGCTGTTTTTT
d_gene: TRBD2; abundance: few; v_gene: TRBV2; j_gene: TRBJ2-7; CDR3aa: CASKRGVMGGSYEQYF; CDR3nt: TGTGCCAGCAAGCGGGGGGTGATGGGAGGCTCCTACGAGCAGTACTTC
d_gene: .; abundance: .; v_gene: TRBV20-1; j_gene: TRBJ2-7; CDR3aa: CSASVAQGVSEQYF; CDR3nt: TGCAGTGCTAGTGTTGCTCAGGGCGTCTCCGAGCAGTACTTC
d_gene: TRBD1; abundance: .; v_gene: TRBV28; j_gene: TRBJ1-2; CDR3aa: CASSLQGNTYGYTF; CDR3nt: TGTGCCAGCAGCCTACAGGGGAATACCTATGGCTACACCTTC
d_gene: .; abundance: .; v_gene: TRBV7-9; j_gene: TRBJ1-2; CDR3aa: CASSLIGYGYTF; CDR3nt: TGTGCCAGCAGCTTAATCGGCTATGGCTACACCTTC
d_gene: TRBD1; abundance: .; v_gene: TRBV6-5; j_gene: TRBJ1-2; CDR3aa: CASTETGPYGYTF; CDR3nt: TGTGCCAGCACCGAGACAGGGCCCTATGGCTACACCTTC
d_gene: .; abundance: once; v_gene: TRBV5-4; j_gene: TRBJ2-5; CDR3aa: CASSSLQETQYF; CDR3nt: TGTGCCAGCAGCTCCCTCCAAGAGACCCAGTACTTC
d_gene: .; abundance: .; v_gene: TRBV6-2/TRBV6-3; j_gene: TRBJ2-6; CDR3aa: CASSYRLPSGANVLTF; CDR3nt: TGTGCCAGCAGTTACCGACTCCCCTCTGGGGCCAACGTCCTGACTTTC
d_gene: TRBD1; abundance: .; v_gene: TRBV27; j_gene: TRBJ2-3; CDR3aa: CASSPRQDRAVTDTQYF; CDR3nt: TGTGCCAGCAGTCCCCGACAGGACAGGGCGGTCACAGATACGCAGTATTTT
d_gene: .; abundance: .; v_gene: TRBV5-1; j_gene: TRBJ1-4; CDR3aa: CASSVGGSLGEKLFF; CDR3nt: TGCGCCAGCAGCGTGGGAGGTAGTTTAGGTGAAAAACTGTTTTTT
d_gene: .; abundance: .; v_gene: TRBV7-6; j_gene: TRBJ1-1; CDR3aa: CASSLEHTNTEAFF; CDR3nt: TGTGCCAGCAGCTTAGAACATACCAACACTGAAGCTTTCTTT
d_gene: TRBD1; abundance: once; v_gene: TRBV12-3/TRBV12-4; j_gene: TRBJ1-1; CDR3aa: CASSLSGGTEAFF; CDR3nt: TGTGCCAGCAGTTTGTCAGGGGGCACTGAAGCTTTCTTT
d_gene: .; abundance: .; v_gene: TRBV6-1; j_gene: TRBJ1-1; CDR3aa: CASSEWQGHTEAFF; CDR3nt: TGTGCCAGCAGTGAATGGCAGGGTCACACTGAAGCTTTCTTT
d_gene: TRBD1; abundance: .; v_gene: TRBV29-1; j_gene: TRBJ2-7; CDR3aa: CSVQTGTGFDEQYF; CDR3nt: TGCAGCGTTCAAACCGGGACAGGGTTTGACGAGCAGTACTTC
d_gene: .; abundance: once; v_gene: TRBV9; j_gene: TRBJ1-2; CDR3aa: CASSVAGGRAVGYTF; CDR3nt: TGTGCCAGCAGCGTAGCCGGGGGGCGAGCAGTTGGCTACACCTTC
d_gene: TRBD2; abundance: .; v_gene: TRBV11-3; j_gene: TRBJ2-5; CDR3aa: CASSPGLAGGSETQYF; CDR3nt: TGTGCCAGCAGCCCAGGACTAGCGGGGGGGTCAGAGACCCAGTACTTC
d_gene: TRBD2; abundance: .; v_gene: TRBV10-3; j_gene: TRBJ2-3; CDR3aa: CAISESSLAGSTDTQYF; CDR3nt: TGTGCCATCAGTGAGTCGAGCCTAGCGGGAAGCACAGATACGCAGTATTTT
d_gene: .; abundance: .; v_gene: TRBV6-5; j_gene: TRBJ1-1; CDR3aa: CASSSRALNTEAFF; CDR3nt: TGTGCCAGCAGCTCCAGGGCTTTGAACACTGAAGCTTTCTTT
d_gene: .; abundance: .; v_gene: TRBV6-5; j_gene: TRBJ1-6; CDR3aa: CASSYEGLGSPLHF; CDR3nt: TGTGCCAGCAGTTACGAGGGCTTGGGTTCACCCCTCCACTTT
d_gene: .; abundance: .; v_gene: TRBV9; j_gene: TRBJ2-3; CDR3aa: CASSVVGADTQYF; CDR3nt: TGTGCCAGCAGCGTAGTTGGAGCAGATACGCAGTATTTT
d_gene: TRBD1; abundance: .; v_gene: TRBV2; j_gene: TRBJ1-2; CDR3aa: CASSKTGVGGYTF; CDR3nt: TGTGCCAGCAGTAAAACAGGGGTAGGAGGCTACACCTTC
d_gene: .; abundance: .; v_gene: TRBV6-5; j_gene: TRBJ1-5; CDR3aa: CASSYSNRVGNQPQHF; CDR3nt: TGTGCCAGCAGTTACTCTAACAGGGTTGGCAATCAGCCCCAGCATTTT
d_gene: TRBD1; abundance: .; v_gene: TRBV29-1; j_gene: TRBJ2-3; CDR3aa: CSADVGDRVGDTQYF; CDR3nt: TGCAGCGCTGACGTCGGCGACAGGGTAGGAGATACGCAGTATTTT
d_gene: .; abundance: .; v_gene: TRBV20-1; j_gene: TRBJ1-3; CDR3aa: CSASGGSSGNTIYF; CDR3nt: TGCAGTGCTAGTGGCGGGAGCTCTGGAAACACCATATATTTT
d_gene: .; abundance: .; v_gene: TRBV5-6; j_gene: TRBJ1-2; CDR3aa: CASSGVGEGYGYTF; CDR3nt: TGTGCCAGCAGTGGTGTCGGGGAGGGCTATGGCTACACCTTC
d_gene: TRBD1; abundance: .; v_gene: TRBV4-3; j_gene: TRBJ2-4; CDR3aa: CASSQEEGAGKNIQYF; CDR3nt: TGCGCCAGCAGCCAAGAAGAGGGGGCGGGCAAAAACATTCAGTACTTC
d_gene: .; abundance: .; v_gene: TRBV9; j_gene: TRBJ1-2; CDR3aa: CASSYRDLYGYTF; CDR3nt: TGTGCCAGCAGCTACAGGGACCTGTATGGCTACACCTTC
d_gene: TRBD1; abundance: .; v_gene: TRBV7-2; j_gene: TRBJ1-2; CDR3aa: CASSFRGLSYGYTF; CDR3nt: TGTGCCAGCAGCTTCAGGGGGCTGAGCTATGGCTACACCTTC
d_gene: TRBD2; abundance: .; v_gene: TRBV19; j_gene: TRBJ2-1; CDR3aa: CASRIRGGDEQFF; CDR3nt: TGTGCCAGTAGAATTCGCGGGGGAGATGAGCAGTTCTTC
d_gene: TRBD2; abundance: once; v_gene: TRBV4-2; j_gene: TRBJ2-7; CDR3aa: CASSQGTSGYSYEQYF; CDR3nt: TGTGCCAGCAGCCAAGGGACTAGCGGGTACTCCTACGAGCAGTACTTC
d_gene: .; abundance: .; v_gene: TRBV19; j_gene: TRBJ1-5; CDR3aa: CASSIGHSLPDQPQHF; CDR3nt: TGTGCCAGTAGTATCGGTCACAGTTTACCCGATCAGCCCCAGCATTTT
d_gene: .; abundance: .; v_gene: TRBV7-2; j_gene: TRBJ1-3; CDR3aa: CASTSFSSGNTIYF; CDR3nt: TGTGCCAGCACCTCGTTCTCCTCTGGAAACACCATATATTTT
d_gene: TRBD2; abundance: .; v_gene: TRBV5-4; j_gene: TRBJ2-1; CDR3aa: CASSLGLAANNEQFF; CDR3nt: TGTGCCAGCAGCTTGGGTCTAGCGGCAAACAATGAGCAGTTCTTC
d_gene: TRBD1; abundance: .; v_gene: TRBV27; j_gene: TRBJ2-3; CDR3aa: CASSRDRGEAQYF; CDR3nt: TGTGCCAGCAGCCGGGACAGGGGAGAGGCGCAGTATTTT
d_gene: TRBD1; abundance: .; v_gene: TRBV20-1; j_gene: TRBJ1-5; CDR3aa: CSASKGGPSQPQHF; CDR3nt: TGCAGTGCTAGTAAAGGGGGCCCCAGTCAGCCCCAGCATTTT
d_gene: TRBD1; abundance: few; v_gene: TRBV6-2/TRBV6-3; j_gene: TRBJ1-1; CDR3aa: CASSRGRETEAFF; CDR3nt: TGTGCCAGCAGTAGGGGGCGCGAAACTGAAGCTTTCTTT
d_gene: TRBD1; abundance: .; v_gene: TRBV6-5; j_gene: TRBJ1-2; CDR3aa: CASTTGGWGYGYTF; CDR3nt: TGTGCCAGCACTACAGGGGGCTGGGGCTATGGCTACACCTTC
d_gene: .; abundance: .; v_gene: TRBV19; j_gene: TRBJ2-2; CDR3aa: CASRGGPANTGELFF; CDR3nt: TGTGCCAGCCGGGGTGGACCTGCGAACACCGGGGAGCTGTTTTTT
d_gene: .; abundance: .; v_gene: TRBV9; j_gene: TRBJ2-3; CDR3aa: CASNLRAGATDTQYF; CDR3nt: TGTGCCAGCAACTTAAGGGCGGGGGCCACAGATACGCAGTATTTT
d_gene: .; abundance: .; v_gene: TRBV3-1/TRBV3-2; j_gene: TRBJ1-1; CDR3aa: CASSQLTGNTEAFF; CDR3nt: TGTGCCAGCAGCCAACTGACAGGGAACACTGAAGCTTTCTTT
d_gene: TRBD2; abundance: .; v_gene: TRBV27; j_gene: TRBJ2-5; CDR3aa: CASSPTRTSGGGETQYF; CDR3nt: TGTGCCAGCAGTCCGACCAGGACTAGCGGGGGGGGAGAGACCCAGTACTTC
d_gene: .; abundance: .; v_gene: TRBV2; j_gene: TRBJ2-5; CDR3aa: CASSLQETQYF; CDR3nt: TGTGCCAGCAGCCTACAAGAGACCCAGTACTTC
d_gene: .; abundance: .; v_gene: TRBV4-1; j_gene: TRBJ1-3; CDR3aa: CASSRGGLVLAGNTIYF; CDR3nt: TGCGCCAGCAGCCGGGGCGGTCTCGTGTTGGCTGGAAACACCATATATTTT
d_gene: .; abundance: .; v_gene: TRBV5-1; j_gene: TRBJ1-1; CDR3aa: CASSLGSMNTEAFF; CDR3nt: TGCGCCAGCAGCTTGGGAAGCATGAACACTGAAGCTTTCTTT
d_gene: .; abundance: .; v_gene: TRBV18; j_gene: TRBJ2-2; CDR3aa: CASSPGLPNTGELFF; CDR3nt: TGTGCCAGCTCACCGGGACTCCCGAACACCGGGGAGCTGTTTTTT
d_gene: .; abundance: .; v_gene: TRBV5-1; j_gene: TRBJ2-5; CDR3aa: CASSSGERETQYF; CDR3nt: TGCGCCAGCAGTAGTGGTGAACGAGAGACCCAGTACTTC
d_gene: .; abundance: .; v_gene: TRBV28; j_gene: TRBJ1-6; CDR3aa: CASSLAGGPYNSPLHF; CDR3nt: TGTGCCAGCAGTTTAGCGGGAGGGCCCTATAATTCACCCCTCCACTTT
d_gene: .; abundance: .; v_gene: TRBV19; j_gene: TRBJ1-1; CDR3aa: CASSIRRVESNTEAFF; CDR3nt: TGTGCCAGTAGTATAAGGCGGGTGGAGAGTAACACTGAAGCTTTCTTT
d_gene: TRBD1; abundance: .; v_gene: TRBV18; j_gene: TRBJ1-5; CDR3aa: CASSPPGQLNQPQHF; CDR3nt: TGTGCCAGCTCACCACCGGGACAGCTCAATCAGCCCCAGCATTTT
d_gene: TRBD1; abundance: .; v_gene: TRBV7-9; j_gene: TRBJ1-4; CDR3aa: CASSRDRGGEKLFF; CDR3nt: TGTGCCAGCAGCCGCGACAGGGGAGGGGAAAAACTGTTTTTT
d_gene: TRBD1; abundance: .; v_gene: TRBV19; j_gene: TRBJ1-2; CDR3aa: CASSAHRGENYGYTF; CDR3nt: TGTGCCAGTAGTGCCCACAGGGGGGAAAACTATGGCTACACCTTC
d_gene: TRBD2; abundance: .; v_gene: TRBV3-1/TRBV3-2; j_gene: TRBJ2-3; CDR3aa: CASSLGLAGEHTSTDTQYF; CDR3nt: TGTGCCAGCAGTCTGGGACTAGCGGGGGAGCACACTAGCACAGATACGCAGTATTTT
d_gene: .; abundance: .; v_gene: TRBV6-2/TRBV6-3; j_gene: TRBJ2-7; CDR3aa: CASSTDTTYEQYF; CDR3nt: TGTGCCAGCAGTACCGACACAACCTACGAGCAGTACTTC
d_gene: TRBD1; abundance: .; v_gene: TRBV5-1; j_gene: TRBJ1-2; CDR3aa: CASSLDRGWGYGYTF; CDR3nt: TGCGCCAGCAGCTTGGACAGGGGATGGGGCTATGGCTACACCTTC
d_gene: .; abundance: .; v_gene: TRBV5-1; j_gene: TRBJ2-3; CDR3aa: CASSLPAGRGTDTQYF; CDR3nt: TGCGCCAGCAGCTTGCCCGCGGGGAGAGGCACAGATACGCAGTATTTT
d_gene: .; abundance: .; v_gene: TRBV10-1; j_gene: TRBJ1-5; CDR3aa: CASTTDCSNQPQHF; CDR3nt: TGCGCCAGCACCACCGACTGTAGCAATCAGCCCCAGCATTTT
d_gene: .; abundance: .; v_gene: TRBV7-2; j_gene: TRBJ1-5; CDR3aa: CASSLRQYNQPQHF; CDR3nt: TGTGCCAGCAGCTTGCGACAGTACAATCAGCCCCAGCATTTT